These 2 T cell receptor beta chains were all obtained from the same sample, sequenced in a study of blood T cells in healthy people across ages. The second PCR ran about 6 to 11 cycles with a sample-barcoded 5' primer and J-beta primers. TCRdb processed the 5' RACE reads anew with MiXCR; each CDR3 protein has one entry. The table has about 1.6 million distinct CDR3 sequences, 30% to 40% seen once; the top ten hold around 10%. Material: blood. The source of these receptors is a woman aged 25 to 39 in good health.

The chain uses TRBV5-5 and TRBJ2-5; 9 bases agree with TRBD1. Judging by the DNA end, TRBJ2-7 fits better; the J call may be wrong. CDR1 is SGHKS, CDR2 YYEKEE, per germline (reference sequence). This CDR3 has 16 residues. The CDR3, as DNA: TGTGCCAGCAGACGAACAACAGGGGGCATAACCTACGAGCAGTACTTC. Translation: CASRRTTGGITYEQYF.

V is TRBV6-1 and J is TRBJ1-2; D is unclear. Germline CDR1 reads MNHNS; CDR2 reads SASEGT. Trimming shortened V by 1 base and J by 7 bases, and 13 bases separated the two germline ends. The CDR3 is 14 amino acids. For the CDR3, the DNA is TGTGCCAGCAGTGAAGTATGGGGTCTAGTTGGCTACACCTTC. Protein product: CASSEVWGLVGYTF.